Listed here is a single TCR beta chain. What it recognizes is unknown. This specimen belongs to a study of beta chain features in type 1 diabetes. General study results and limits: Still unanswered here is whether HLA type influences TCRB rearrangement. The study found that naive, central memory and Treg TCRB repertoires appeared more similar in patients than in healthy donors. When Type 1 diabetes patients were examined, their TCRB CDR3s proved moderately but significantly shorter in all four CD4+ subsets.

Every isolated RNA sample was fully reverse transcribed, so sequencing captured expressed TCRB transcripts. Generated by immunoSEQ multiplex PCR, the TCRdb table keeps only in-frame clones and is missing some. The sample records around 300,000 clones, around 15% being singletons. This CDR3 has 13 amino acids. With 2 bases removed from V and 5 bases from J, the gap between germline ends came to 10 bases. CDR1 and CDR2 (germline): SGHNT, YYREEE (reference sequence). V gene TRBV5-4 combines with J gene TRBJ2-5; the D gene is possibly TRBD1 (5 bases). The source is a man in his thirties or forties in good health. The sequenced material came from central memory CD4+ T cells from blood. This chain's CDR3 is CASSFQGRETQYF. As DNA, the CDR3 is TGTGCCAGCAGCTTCCAGGGCCGGGAGACCCAGTACTTC.